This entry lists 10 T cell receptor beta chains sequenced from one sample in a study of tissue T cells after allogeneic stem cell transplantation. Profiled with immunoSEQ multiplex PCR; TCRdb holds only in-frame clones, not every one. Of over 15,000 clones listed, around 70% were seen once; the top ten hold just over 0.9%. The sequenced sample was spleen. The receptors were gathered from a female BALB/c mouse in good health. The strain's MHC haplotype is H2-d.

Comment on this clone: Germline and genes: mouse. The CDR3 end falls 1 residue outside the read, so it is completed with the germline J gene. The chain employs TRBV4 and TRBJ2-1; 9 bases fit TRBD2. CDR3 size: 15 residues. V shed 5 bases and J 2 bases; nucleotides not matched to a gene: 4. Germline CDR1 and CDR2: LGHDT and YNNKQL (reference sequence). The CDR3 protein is CASSPRDWDYAEQFF. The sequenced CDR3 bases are TGTGCCAGCAGCCCCCGGGACTGGGACTATGCTGAGCAGTTC.

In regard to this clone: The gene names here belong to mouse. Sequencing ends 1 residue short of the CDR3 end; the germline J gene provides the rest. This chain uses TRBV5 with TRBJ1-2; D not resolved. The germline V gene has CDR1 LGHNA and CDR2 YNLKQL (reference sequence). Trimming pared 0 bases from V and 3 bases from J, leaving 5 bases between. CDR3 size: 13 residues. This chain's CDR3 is CASSQDEDSDYTF. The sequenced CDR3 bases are TGTGCCAGCAGCCAAGATGAGGACTCCGACTACACC.

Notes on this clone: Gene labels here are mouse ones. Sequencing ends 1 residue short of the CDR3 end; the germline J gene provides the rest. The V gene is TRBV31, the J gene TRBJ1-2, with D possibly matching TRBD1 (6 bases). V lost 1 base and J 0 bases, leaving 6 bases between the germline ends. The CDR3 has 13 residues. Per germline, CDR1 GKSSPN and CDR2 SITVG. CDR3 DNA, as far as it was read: TGTGCCTGGAGTCAGGGGGCAAACTCCGACTACACC. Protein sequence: CAWSQGANSDYT. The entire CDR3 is CAWSQGANSDYTF.

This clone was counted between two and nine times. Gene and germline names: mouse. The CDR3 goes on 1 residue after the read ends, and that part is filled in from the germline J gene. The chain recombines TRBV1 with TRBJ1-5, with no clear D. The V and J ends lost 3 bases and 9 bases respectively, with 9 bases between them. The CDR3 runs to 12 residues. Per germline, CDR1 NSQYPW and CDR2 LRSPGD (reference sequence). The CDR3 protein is CTCSALGGAPLF. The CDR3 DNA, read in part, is TGCACCTGCAGTGCCCTGGGTGGGGCTCCGCTT.

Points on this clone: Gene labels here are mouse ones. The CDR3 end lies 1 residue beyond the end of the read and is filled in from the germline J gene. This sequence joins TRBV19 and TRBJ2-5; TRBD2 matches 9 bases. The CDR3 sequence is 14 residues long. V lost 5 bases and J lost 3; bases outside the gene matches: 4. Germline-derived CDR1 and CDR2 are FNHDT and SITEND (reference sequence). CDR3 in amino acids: CASRPLGGQDTQYF. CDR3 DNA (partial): TGTGCCAGCAGACCACTGGGGGGTCAAGACACCCAGTAC.

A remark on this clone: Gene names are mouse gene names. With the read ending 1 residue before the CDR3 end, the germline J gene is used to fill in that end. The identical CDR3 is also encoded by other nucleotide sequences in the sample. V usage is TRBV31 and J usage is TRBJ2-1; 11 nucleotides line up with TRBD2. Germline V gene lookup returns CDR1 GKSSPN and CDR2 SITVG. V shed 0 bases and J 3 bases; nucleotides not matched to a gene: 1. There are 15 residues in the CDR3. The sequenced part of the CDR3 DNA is TGTGCCTGGAGTCTGGGACTGGGGGCCTATGCTGAGCAGTTC. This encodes CAWSLGLGAYAEQF. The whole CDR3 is CAWSLGLGAYAEQFF.

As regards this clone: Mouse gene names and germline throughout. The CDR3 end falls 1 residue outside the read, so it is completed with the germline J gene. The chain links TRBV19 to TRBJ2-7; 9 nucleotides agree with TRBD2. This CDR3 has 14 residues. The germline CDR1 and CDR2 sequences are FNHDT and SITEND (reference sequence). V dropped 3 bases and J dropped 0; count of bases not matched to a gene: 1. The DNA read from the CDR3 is TGTGCCAGCAGTAGGACTGGGGTCTCCTATGAACAGTAC. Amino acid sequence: CASSRTGVSYEQY. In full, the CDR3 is CASSRTGVSYEQYF.

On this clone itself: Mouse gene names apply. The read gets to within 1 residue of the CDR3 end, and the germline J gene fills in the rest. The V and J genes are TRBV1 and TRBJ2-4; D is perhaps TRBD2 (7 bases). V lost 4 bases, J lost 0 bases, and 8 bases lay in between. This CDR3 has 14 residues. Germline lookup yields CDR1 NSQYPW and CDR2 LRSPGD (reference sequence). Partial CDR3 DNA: TGCACCTGCAGTGGGGGGGCGAGTCAAAACACCTTGTAC. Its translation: CTCSGGASQNTLY. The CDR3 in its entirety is CTCSGGASQNTLYF.

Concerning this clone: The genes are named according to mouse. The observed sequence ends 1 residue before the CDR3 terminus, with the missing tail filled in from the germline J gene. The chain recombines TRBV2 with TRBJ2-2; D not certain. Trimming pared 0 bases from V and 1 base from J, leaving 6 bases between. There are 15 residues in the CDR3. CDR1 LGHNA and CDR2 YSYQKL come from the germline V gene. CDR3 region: CASSQESENTGQLYF. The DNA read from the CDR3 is TGTGCCAGCAGCCAAGAATCAGAAAACACCGGGCAGCTCTAC.

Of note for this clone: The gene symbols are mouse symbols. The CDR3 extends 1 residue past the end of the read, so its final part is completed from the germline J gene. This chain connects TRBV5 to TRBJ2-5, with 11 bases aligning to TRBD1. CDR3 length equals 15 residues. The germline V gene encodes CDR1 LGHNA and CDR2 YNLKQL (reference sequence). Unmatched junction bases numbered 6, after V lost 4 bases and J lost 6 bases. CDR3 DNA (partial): TGTGCCAGCAGCCTCCCGGGACAGGGGGGCGACACCCAGTAC. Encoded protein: CASSLPGQGGDTQY. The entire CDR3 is CASSLPGQGGDTQYF.